One and the same sample provided the 5 T cell receptor beta chains below, sequenced in a study of T cell responses to AZD1222 COVID-19 vaccine. Here immunoSEQ multiplex PCR was the method, and the copy in TCRdb shows in-frame clones only, minus some. This table holds about 120,000 clones, 75% to 95% found once. The sample consisted of peripheral blood, taken 28 days after the second dose of the MenACWY control vaccine. The source of these receptors is an adult who received the MenACWY meningococcal vaccine as a control.

This CDR3 is CASSRGGAAFGDTGELFF. The CDR3 coding sequence is TGTGCCAGCAGTAGAGGGGGAGCTGCCTTCGGGGACACCGGGGAGCTGTTTTTT. The genes are TRBV5-4 and TRBJ2-2, with D perhaps TRBD1 (6 bases). Germline assignment: CDR1 SGHNT and CDR2 YYREEE (reference sequence). The CDR3 runs to 18 residues. Trimming removed 5 bases at V and 3 bases at J, with 23 bases between.

The chain has TRBV27 and TRBJ1-1; perhaps TRBD1 as D (5 bases). Deletions cut 0 bases from V and 5 bases from J, with 13 bases between. Germline V lookup: CDR1 MNHEY, CDR2 SMNVEV (reference sequence). The CDR3 is 15 amino acids. CDR3 loop: CASSLSGLGTTEAFF. The CDR3 DNA reads TGTGCCAGCAGTTTATCGGGGCTTGGAACTACTGAAGCTTTCTTT.

The chain recombines TRBV4-1 with TRBJ2-5; D is ambiguous. V was clipped by 4 bases and J by 2 bases, with 20 bases between them. This CDR3 has 17 amino acids. CDR1 and CDR2 from the germline V gene are MGHRA and YSYEKL. The DNA of the CDR3 is TGCGCCAGCAGCCGGGCTCAAGAGGTCCCTTTACAAGAGACCCAGTACTTC. As protein: CASSRAQEVPLQETQYF.

This chain joins TRBV24-1 and TRBJ2-1; 15 bases are a match to TRBD2. The CDR3 runs to 18 residues. The ends lost 4 bases at V and 3 bases at J; junction bases unmatched: 6. Germline-derived CDR1 and CDR2 are KGHDR and SFDVKD. DNA of the CDR3: TGTGCCACCAGTGACCCTGGACTAGCGGGAGGGATCTACAATGAGCAGTTCTTC. Translation gives CATSDPGLAGGIYNEQFF.

The chain is built from TRBV18 and TRBJ1-5; 7 nucleotides agree with TRBD1. The CDR3 runs 20 residues. Germline CDR1 and CDR2: KGHSH and LQKENI. With V trimmed by 1 base and J by 0 bases, 15 bases remained unmatched. CDR3 DNA sequence: TGTGCCAGCTCACCACGATACCGGACGGGGAGGGGGCTTAGCAATCAGCCCCAGCATTTT. Translation gives CASSPRYRTGRGLSNQPQHF.